The 14 T cell receptor beta chains listed next were all sequenced from one sample in a study of cytomegalovirus exposure and HLA in healthy donors. The PCR employed 60 Vbeta primers together with 13 Jbeta primers. The table came from immunoSEQ multiplex PCR; TCRdb's copy has only in-frame clones and leaves some out. This sample has 250,000 to 350,000 clones; 80% occur once, and the top ten carry roughly 0.31%. Material: PBMCs. These receptors all stem from a girl aged 2 to 9 in good health and CMV-seronegative.

The chain couples TRBV28 to TRBJ2-4; possibly TRBD2 for D (6 bases). The CDR3 spans 16 residues. CDR1 is MDHEN, CDR2 SYDVKM, per germline. V gave up 8 bases and J gave up 0 bases, with 17 bases separating them. CDR3 protein: CASGEAFQVAKNIQYF. CDR3 coding DNA: TGTGCCAGCGGGGAGGCATTCCAAGTAGCCAAAAACATTCAGTACTTC.

This chain uses TRBV14 with TRBJ2-1, with 10 bases identical to TRBD2. The CDR3 runs 17 residues. Germline V lookup: CDR1 SGHDN, CDR2 FVKESK. J was trimmed by 2 bases and V by 8 bases; bases with no gene match: 12. CDR3 nucleotides: TGTGCCAGCCGACCGGGACTAGCGCTAGAAACCTACAATGAGCAGTTCTTC. It yields the protein CASRPGLALETYNEQFF.

The chain uses TRBV10-1 and TRBJ1-5; the D is unclear. Germline V lookup: CDR1 WNHNN, CDR2 SYGVQD (reference sequence). The CDR3 has 14 amino acids. Trimming removed 2 bases at V and 1 base at J, with 6 bases between. The CDR3 coding sequence is TGCGCCAGCAGTGAGGGAGGAAGCAATCAGCCCCAGCATTTT. The encoded protein is CASSEGGSNQPQHF.

This chain joins TRBV19 and TRBJ2-1, with D perhaps TRBD1 (6 bases). Germline CDR1 and CDR2: LNHDA and SQIVND (reference sequence). This CDR3 has 15 residues. Trimming stripped 3 bases from V and 2 bases from J, with 11 bases between. CDR3 loop: CASSIPGQPYNEQFF. The CDR3 region has the DNA TGTGCCAGTAGTATTCCCGGACAGCCCTACAATGAGCAGTTCTTC.

J is TRBJ2-2 and V is TRBV2; maybe TRBD2 (5 bases). Trimming removed 2 bases from V and 2 bases from J, with 9 bases in between. CDR3 length: 15 amino acids. CDR1 is SNHLY, CDR2 FYNNEI, per germline. The CDR3 DNA sequence: TGTGCCAGCAGTGAATGGGGAGACAACACCGGGGAGCTGTTTTTT. Residues: CASSEWGDNTGELFF.

This chain links TRBV9 with TRBJ2-1, with 10 bases aligning to TRBD2. The V gene's germline CDR1 is SGDLS and CDR2 YYNGEE. The trim removed 6 bases at V and 2 bases at J, leaving 5 bases unmatched. The CDR3 loop spans 15 amino acids. CDR3 protein: CASTQRGGPYNEQFF. The CDR3 bases are TGTGCCAGCACCCAGCGGGGGGGCCCCTACAATGAGCAGTTCTTC.

The chain recombines TRBV6-5 with TRBJ1-2, with 7 bases fitting TRBD1. Germline loops: CDR1 MNHEY, CDR2 SVGAGI. The ends lost 10 bases at V and 3 bases at J; junction bases unmatched: 5. This CDR3 comprises 12 residues. CDR3 region: CATADRHYGYTF. CDR3 DNA: TGTGCCACCGCGGACAGGCACTATGGCTACACCTTC.

The chain links TRBV10-3 to TRBJ2-4, with a possible D match to TRBD2 (6 bases). CDR1 and CDR2 from the germline V gene are ENHRY and SYGVKD. The CDR3 consists of 13 residues. Trimming stripped 6 bases from V and 6 bases from J, with 12 bases between. CDR3: CAIREEGLNIQYF. The DNA for the CDR3 is TGTGCCATCAGGGAGGAGGGTTTAAACATTCAGTACTTC.

This clone was observed a few times. The chain recombines TRBV4-2 with TRBJ1-4, with a possible D match to TRBD1 (6 bases). This CDR3 is built from 18 residues. Per germline, CDR1 LGHNA and CDR2 YNFKEQ. V was trimmed by 0 bases and J by 6 bases, leaving 20 bases between them. The CDR3 spells CASSQEPVRQGIYEKLFF. CDR3 bases: TGTGCCAGCAGCCAAGAACCGGTTCGGCAGGGGATCTATGAAAAACTGTTTTTT.

The chain uses TRBV6-5 and TRBJ1-2; D is possibly TRBD1 (5 bases). This CDR3 spans 14 amino acids. V was cut by 6 bases and J by 1 base, with 12 bases left in between. Germline loops: CDR1 MNHEY, CDR2 SVGAGI. The CDR3 region has the DNA TGTGCCAGCAGCCCCCTGGGGGGTAACTATGGCTACACCTTC. Translating gives CASSPLGGNYGYTF.

Regarding this clone: One junction end disagrees with the germline gene, perhaps due to a read error. V usage is TRBV4-1 and J usage is TRBJ1-1; D gene unclear. Germline V gene lookup returns CDR1 MGHRA and CDR2 YSYEKL. The CDR3 runs to 19 residues. CDR3 DNA: TGCGCCAGCGGCCAAGCCCCAGCTAGTACAAAGGCCCCGAACACTGAAGCTTTCTTT. Translating it yields CASGQAPASTKAPNTEAFF.

The chain links TRBV7-9 to TRBJ2-7; D not resolved. Looked up from germline, CDR1 is SEHNR and CDR2 is FQNEAQ (reference sequence). This CDR3 region has 12 residues. Deletions cut 2 bases from V and 10 bases from J, with 12 bases between. The CDR3 reads CASSLQVTEQYF. CDR3 nucleotides: TGTGCCAGCAGCTTACAGGTTACGGAACAGTACTTC.

The chain joins TRBV5-4 to TRBJ2-2, with TRBD1 matching over 11 bases. The V gene end was trimmed by 2 bases and the J gene end by 7 bases; junction bases not matched to a gene: 4. Germline V gene sequence: CDR1 SGHNT, CDR2 YYREEE (reference sequence). This CDR3 has 15 residues. The CDR3 DNA is TGTGCCAGCAGCTTCGGGACAGGGGGGCACGGGGAGCTGTTTTTT. Encoded protein: CASSFGTGGHGELFF.

This chain links TRBV27 with TRBJ2-7; 8 bases map to TRBD2. V gave up 5 bases and J gave up 0 bases; unmatched junction bases: 12. This CDR3 has 17 residues. The germline gives CDR1 MNHEY, CDR2 SMNVEV (reference sequence). The CDR3 DNA reads as TGTGCCAGCAGTCGCACCCCCGGGGGGGGGAACTCCTACGAGCAGTACTTC. This sequence encodes CASSRTPGGGNSYEQYF.